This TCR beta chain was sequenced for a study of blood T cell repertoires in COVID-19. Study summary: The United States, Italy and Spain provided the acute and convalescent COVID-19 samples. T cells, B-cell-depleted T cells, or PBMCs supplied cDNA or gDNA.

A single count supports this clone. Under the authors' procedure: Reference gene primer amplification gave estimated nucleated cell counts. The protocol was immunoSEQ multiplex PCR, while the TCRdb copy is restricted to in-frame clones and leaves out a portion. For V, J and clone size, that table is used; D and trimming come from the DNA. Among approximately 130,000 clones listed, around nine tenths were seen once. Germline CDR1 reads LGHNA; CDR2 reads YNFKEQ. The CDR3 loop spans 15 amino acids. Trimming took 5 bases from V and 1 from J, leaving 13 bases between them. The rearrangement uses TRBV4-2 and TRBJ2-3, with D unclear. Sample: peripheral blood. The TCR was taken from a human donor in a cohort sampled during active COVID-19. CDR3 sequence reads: CASSSVVYGTDTQYF. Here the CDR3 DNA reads TGTGCCAGCAGCAGCGTCGTGTACGGCACAGATACGCAGTATTTT.